Following are 3 T cell receptor beta chains from one sample sequenced in a study of regulatory T cells in long-lasting Graves disease. Construction of TCR beta libraries relied on iRepertoire HTBI primers and on Arm-PCR targeting CDR3 regions. TCRdb re-called the multiplex PCR reads with MiXCR, one entry per CDR3 protein. The data contain some 370,000 distinct CDR3 sequences, 20% to 25% of them singletons. Time point in this sample: persistent/refractory GD, antithyroid drugs over 5 years with positive TRAb. Isolated PBMC RNA provided the starting material for the TCR library. This sample comprised peripheral blood mononuclear cells (PBMCs), obtained when the disease was refractory, from a patient treated with antithyroid drugs. The receptors originated from a woman aged 40 to 55 with Graves disease.

The chain is built from TRBV28 and TRBJ1-3; TRBD1 agrees at 12 bases. J lost 5 bases, V lost 10 bases, and 9 bases had no gene match. CDR1 is MDHEN, CDR2 SYDVKM, per germline. The CDR3 extends over 15 amino acids. CDR3 DNA sequence: TGTGCCACCCAGGGACAGGGGGCTGAGAGAAACACCATATATTTT. It translates to CATQGQGAERNTIYF.

The sample holds many counts of this clonotype. The V call is TRBV28, the J call TRBJ1-2, with D possibly TRBD1 on 5 matching bases. Germline V gene lookup returns CDR1 MDHEN and CDR2 SYDVKM. Trimming cost V 3 bases and J 4 bases, with 6 bases left between them. The CDR3 length is 12 residues. CDR3 loop: CASSLGPYGYTF. The CDR3, as DNA: TGTGCCAGCAGTTTGGGACCCTATGGCTACACCTTC.

In its sample, this clonotype was seen a few times. The chain recombines TRBV5-1 with TRBJ1-1; D not resolved. The CDR3 is 14 amino acids. Germline-derived CDR1 and CDR2 are SGHRS and YFSETQ. The V gene lost 5 bases and the J gene lost 0 bases, with 11 bases spanning the gap. The CDR3 region is CASSLRRMNTEAFF. Written as DNA, the CDR3 is TGCGCCAGCAGTTTACGGCGGATGAACACTGAAGCTTTCTTT.